This TCR beta chain appears in the sequencing data of a study of blood T cell repertoires in COVID-19. At the level of the study: Specimens from acute and convalescent COVID-19 originated in the United States, Italy and Spain. T cells, B-cell-depleted T cells, or PBMCs supplied cDNA or gDNA.

V was pared by 4 bases and J by 8 bases, with 3 bases of the junction left unmatched. From germline, CDR1 is SGHTA and CDR2 FQGNSA. There are 14 residues in the CDR3. In its sample, this clone was seen once. In the authors' workflow: The authors estimated nucleated cell counts from reference gene primer amplification. This table comes from immunoSEQ multiplex PCR, and its TCRdb copy is limited to in-frame clones, with some not included. Clone size and V and J calls were adopted from that table, with D and trimming inferred from the DNA. The table has approximately 110,000 clones, over 70% seen once. Sequenced sample: peripheral blood. The J gene is TRBJ1-6, the V gene TRBV7-2; 9 bases map to TRBD1. This TCR came from a man aged 45-65 years with acute or convalescent COVID-19. DNA for the CDR3: TGTGCCAGCAGCTCTCGGACAGGGGATTCACCCCTCCACTTT. Encoded protein: CASSSRTGDSPLHF. The whole variable domain, remainder taken from reference TRBV7-2 and TRBJ1-6, is GAGVSQSPSNKVTEKGKDVELRCDPISGHTALYWYRQSLGQGLEFLIYFQGNSAPDKSGLPSDRFSAERTGGSVSTLTIQRTQQEDSAVYLCASSSRTGDSPLHFGNGTRLTVT.